Below, one T cell receptor beta chain is given with its context. This sample stems from a study of OX40 agonist ivuxolimab in advanced cancers. Whole-study context: Males comprised over 80% of the group, whose mean age was approximately 61 years (range roughly 20 to 85).

Trimming took off 6 bases at V and 4 bases at J, with 16 bases between the two ends. CDR3 length equals 15 residues. The germline V gene encodes CDR1 SNHLY and CDR2 FYNNEI. Clones were read by immunoSEQ multiplex PCR, and TCRdb kept only the in-frame ones, dropping some. This sample has about 13,000 clones, with about 73% found just once. The chain has TRBV2 and TRBJ1-5; TRBD1 is a possible D gene (5 bases). Specimen: CD4+ or CD8+ T cells sorted from blood, collected in a trial of the OX40 agonist ivuxolimab. The TCR comes from an adult with an advanced solid tumor such as melanoma, head and neck, liver or kidney cancer. This CDR3 reads CASSGQRGMNQPQHF. The CDR3 nucleotides are TGTGCCAGCAGCGGACAAAGAGGAATGAATCAGCCCCAGCATTTT.